These T cell receptor beta chains were read from a single sample in a study of identical twins. MiXCR, applied by TCRdb to the 5' RACE reads, yields one record per CDR3 protein. The sample lists approximately 1.8 million distinct CDR3 sequences; about 30% were seen once. Sequencing was done on a sample of cord blood. Source of these receptors: a newborn girl in good health. Both conserved end residues are part of each CDR3. D genes are given only for firm matches. The size field is filled for only some rows; it gives once, few, many or a size class.

j_call: TRBJ2-3; clone_size: -; v_call: TRBV7-8; d_call: -; cdr3_nt: TGTGCCAGCAGCTTCACTTCCGGGACTAGCACAGATACGCAGTATTTT; cdr3_aa: CASSFTSGTSTDTQYF
j_call: TRBJ2-7; clone_size: many; v_call: TRBV4-2; d_call: -; cdr3_nt: TGTGCCAGCAGCCGAAGCAGGGATTCCACTTACGAGCAGTACTTC; cdr3_aa: CASSRSRDSTYEQYF
j_call: TRBJ1-3; clone_size: -; v_call: TRBV11-1; d_call: -; cdr3_nt: TGTGCCAGCAGCTTACCAGCCGAAGGCGTGTCAGCTCCTCTCTCTGGAAACACCATATATTTT; cdr3_aa: CASSLPAEGVSAPLSGNTIYF
j_call: TRBJ1-2; clone_size: few; v_call: TRBV3-1; d_call: -; cdr3_nt: TGTGCCAGCAGCCAAGATACGGGGTTCTATGGCTACACCTTC; cdr3_aa: CASSQDTGFYGYTF
j_call: TRBJ2-1; clone_size: -; v_call: TRBV5-1; d_call: -; cdr3_nt: TGCGCCAGCAGTCGCAGGGGGGTATACAATGAGCAGTTCTTC; cdr3_aa: CASSRRGVYNEQFF
j_call: TRBJ2-1; clone_size: few; v_call: TRBV10-3; d_call: -; cdr3_nt: TGTGCCATCAGTGATCCCTTGAGGGGGGGCCCCTTTGAGCAGTTCTTC; cdr3_aa: CAISDPLRGGPFEQFF
j_call: TRBJ2-3; clone_size: -; v_call: TRBV6-5; d_call: -; cdr3_nt: TGTGCCAGCAGTTACTGGGGCATCAGGGGCGGGAGAACAGATACGCAGTATTTT; cdr3_aa: CASSYWGIRGGRTDTQYF
j_call: TRBJ2-2; clone_size: -; v_call: TRBV4-2; d_call: TRBD1; cdr3_nt: TGTGCCAGCAGCCTCGAAGGGACAGGGATTTTCGCCGAATACACCGGGGAGCTGTTTTTT; cdr3_aa: CASSLEGTGIFAEYTGELFF
j_call: TRBJ1-3; clone_size: -; v_call: TRBV20-1; d_call: -; cdr3_nt: TGCAGTGCTAGAGATCTGGCAGCCTATGGAAACACCATATATTTT; cdr3_aa: CSARDLAAYGNTIYF
j_call: TRBJ1-5; clone_size: -; v_call: TRBV20-1; d_call: TRBD1; cdr3_nt: TGCAGTGCCGAACCGACAGGGGAACAGCCCCAGCATTTT; cdr3_aa: CSAEPTGEQPQHF
j_call: TRBJ2-1; clone_size: -; v_call: TRBV2; d_call: TRBD2; cdr3_nt: TGTGCCAGCAGCGGCTGGGGGCGGGAGGGTTACAATGAGCAGTTCTTC; cdr3_aa: CASSGWGREGYNEQFF
j_call: TRBJ2-5; clone_size: few; v_call: TRBV7-2; d_call: TRBD2; cdr3_nt: TGTGCCAGCAGCTTCTCCCTAGCGGGGGGCGGAGAGACCCAGTACTTC; cdr3_aa: CASSFSLAGGGETQYF
j_call: TRBJ1-1; clone_size: few; v_call: TRBV5-6; d_call: -; cdr3_nt: TGTGCCAGCAGCTTATTTGGCAGGATGAACACTGAAGCTTTCTTT; cdr3_aa: CASSLFGRMNTEAFF
j_call: TRBJ2-7; clone_size: few; v_call: TRBV7-2; d_call: TRBD2; cdr3_nt: TGTGCCAGCAGCTTAGCGCGGGTAGCGGGAGGGCCCTACGAGCAGTACTTC; cdr3_aa: CASSLARVAGGPYEQYF
j_call: TRBJ2-1; clone_size: -; v_call: TRBV20-1; d_call: TRBD2; cdr3_nt: TGCAGTCCTAGCGGGAGAAACAACAATGAGCAGTTCTTC; cdr3_aa: CSPSGRNNNEQFF
j_call: TRBJ2-7; clone_size: -; v_call: TRBV20-1; d_call: TRBD2; cdr3_nt: TGCAGTGCTCTCGGACGAGCGGGGATATACGAGCAGTACTTC; cdr3_aa: CSALGRAGIYEQYF
j_call: TRBJ2-1; clone_size: -; v_call: TRBV7-2; d_call: -; cdr3_nt: TGTGCCAGCAAGAGCGGGCTATACTACAATGAGCAGTTCTTC; cdr3_aa: CASKSGLYYNEQFF
j_call: TRBJ2-5; clone_size: -; v_call: TRBV11-2; d_call: TRBD1; cdr3_nt: TGTGCCAGCAGCCGAGGGGGCCGGGAGACCCAGTACTTC; cdr3_aa: CASSRGGRETQYF
j_call: TRBJ2-1; clone_size: -; v_call: TRBV20-1; d_call: -; cdr3_nt: TGCAGTGCTAGACTCCAGATGAGGGGGGGCAACAATGAGCAGTTCTTC; cdr3_aa: CSARLQMRGGNNEQFF
j_call: TRBJ1-5; clone_size: few; v_call: TRBV20-1; d_call: -; cdr3_nt: TGCAGTGCTAGAGTGGGGGGAGGGAGCAATCAGCCCCAGCATTTT; cdr3_aa: CSARVGGGSNQPQHF
j_call: TRBJ2-1; clone_size: -; v_call: TRBV4-2; d_call: -; cdr3_nt: TGTGCCAGCAGCCAAGATTGGGGGGGCGAAGAGACCCAGTTCTTC; cdr3_aa: CASSQDWGGEETQFF
j_call: TRBJ1-2; clone_size: few; v_call: TRBV3-1; d_call: TRBD1; cdr3_nt: TGTGCCAGCAGCAGGACAGGGGGAGGGATCTATGGCTACACCTTC; cdr3_aa: CASSRTGGGIYGYTF
j_call: TRBJ2-5; clone_size: many; v_call: TRBV18; d_call: TRBD1; cdr3_nt: TGTGCCAGCTCAACAGACAGGGTTGAGACCCAGTACTTC; cdr3_aa: CASSTDRVETQYF
j_call: TRBJ2-1; clone_size: -; v_call: TRBV2; d_call: -; cdr3_nt: TGTGCCAGCATAGGGATCCCGGGGAATGAGCAGTTCTTC; cdr3_aa: CASIGIPGNEQFF
j_call: TRBJ2-3; clone_size: few; v_call: TRBV5-1; d_call: -; cdr3_nt: TGCGCCAGCAGTTACACTTACAGGGCAGATACGCAGTATTTT; cdr3_aa: CASSYTYRADTQYF
j_call: TRBJ2-1; clone_size: -; v_call: TRBV10-3; d_call: TRBD2; cdr3_nt: TGTGCCATCAGTGAGTCTCGGACTAGCACTGAGCAGTTCTTC; cdr3_aa: CAISESRTSTEQFF
j_call: TRBJ2-3; clone_size: -; v_call: TRBV12-3/TRBV12-4; d_call: -; cdr3_nt: TGTGCCAGCAGTTTTGGGATCTTGAGCACAGATACGCAGTATTTT; cdr3_aa: CASSFGILSTDTQYF
j_call: TRBJ2-1; clone_size: few; v_call: TRBV27; d_call: TRBD1; cdr3_nt: TGTGCCAGCAGTCTCAGGACAGGAATGTGGAATGAGCAGTTCTTC; cdr3_aa: CASSLRTGMWNEQFF
j_call: TRBJ2-1; clone_size: -; v_call: TRBV7-9; d_call: TRBD1; cdr3_nt: TGTGCCAGCAGCTTTCCCGGGACAGGGATCGGTCATGAGCAGTTCTTC; cdr3_aa: CASSFPGTGIGHEQFF
j_call: TRBJ2-5; clone_size: -; v_call: TRBV12-3/TRBV12-4; d_call: -; cdr3_nt: TGTGCCAGCAGTTTACCCAGGGTGGCGGAGACCCAGTACTTC; cdr3_aa: CASSLPRVAETQYF
j_call: TRBJ2-1; clone_size: -; v_call: TRBV28; d_call: -; cdr3_nt: TGTGCCAGCAGTTTGTCGTGGGACAATGAGCAGTTCTTC; cdr3_aa: CASSLSWDNEQFF
j_call: TRBJ1-1; clone_size: -; v_call: TRBV18; d_call: -; cdr3_nt: TGTGCCAGCTCACCACTAACCCGGGCCGTGGGTGAAGCTTTCTTT; cdr3_aa: CASSPLTRAVGEAFF
j_call: TRBJ2-3; clone_size: few; v_call: TRBV27; d_call: TRBD2; cdr3_nt: TGTGCCAGCAGTCCCCGGGGACTAGCGGGGGGCACAGATACGCAGTATTTT; cdr3_aa: CASSPRGLAGGTDTQYF
j_call: TRBJ2-4; clone_size: -; v_call: TRBV5-1; d_call: -; cdr3_nt: TGCGCCAGCAGCTCGGGGGCCTCCCTAAACATTCAGTACTTC; cdr3_aa: CASSSGASLNIQYF
j_call: TRBJ2-3; clone_size: few; v_call: TRBV5-1; d_call: TRBD1; cdr3_nt: TGCGCCAGCAGCCTGGACTGGACAGGGACAGATACGCAGTATTTT; cdr3_aa: CASSLDWTGTDTQYF
j_call: TRBJ1-5; clone_size: once; v_call: TRBV7-9; d_call: -; cdr3_nt: TGTGCCAGCAGTCCGGGTGGGAGGGTTCAGCCCCAGCATTTT; cdr3_aa: CASSPGGRVQPQHF
j_call: TRBJ1-2; clone_size: -; v_call: TRBV20-1; d_call: -; cdr3_nt: TGCAGTGCCACGACTCCTAACTATGGCTACACCTTC; cdr3_aa: CSATTPNYGYTF
j_call: TRBJ2-7; clone_size: -; v_call: TRBV12-3/TRBV12-4; d_call: -; cdr3_nt: TGTGCCAGCAGTTATGGAGTGGGCTCCTACGAGCAGTACTTC; cdr3_aa: CASSYGVGSYEQYF
j_call: TRBJ1-1; clone_size: few; v_call: TRBV20-1; d_call: -; cdr3_nt: TGCAGTGTGGGAGGCAGCGGGAACACTGAAGCTTTCTTT; cdr3_aa: CSVGGSGNTEAFF
j_call: TRBJ1-2; clone_size: few; v_call: TRBV24-1; d_call: -; cdr3_nt: TGTGCCACCAGTGATTTACCAGGGCGGTATGGCTACACCTTC; cdr3_aa: CATSDLPGRYGYTF
j_call: TRBJ1-2; clone_size: -; v_call: TRBV9; d_call: -; cdr3_nt: TGTGCCAGCAGCGTAGTCGGGAAGCCCAACTATGGCTACACCTTC; cdr3_aa: CASSVVGKPNYGYTF
j_call: TRBJ2-5; clone_size: -; v_call: TRBV20-1; d_call: TRBD2; cdr3_nt: TGCAGTGCTAGTACTAGCGGGGGAGCTAAAGAGACCCAGTACTTC; cdr3_aa: CSASTSGGAKETQYF
j_call: TRBJ2-3; clone_size: -; v_call: TRBV14; d_call: -; cdr3_nt: TGTGCCAGCAGCCATGGATACGCAGGGCCAGATACGCAGTATTTT; cdr3_aa: CASSHGYAGPDTQYF
j_call: TRBJ1-2; clone_size: few; v_call: TRBV30; d_call: TRBD1; cdr3_nt: TGTGCCTGGAGTCGGACAGGCCGCCTCTATGGCTACACCTTC; cdr3_aa: CAWSRTGRLYGYTF
j_call: TRBJ1-6; clone_size: -; v_call: TRBV10-3; d_call: -; cdr3_nt: TGTGCCATCAGTGAGGCGGCGGGCAGCAATTCACCCCTCCACTTT; cdr3_aa: CAISEAAGSNSPLHF
j_call: TRBJ1-5; clone_size: -; v_call: TRBV7-2; d_call: TRBD1; cdr3_nt: TGTGCCAGCAGCTTAGTAGGACAGGGAGCAAATCAGCCCCAGCATTTT; cdr3_aa: CASSLVGQGANQPQHF
j_call: TRBJ2-2; clone_size: -; v_call: TRBV12-3/TRBV12-4; d_call: -; cdr3_nt: TGTGCCAGCAGTTCGCTTAAACTAGCCGGGGAGCTGTTTTTT; cdr3_aa: CASSSLKLAGELFF
j_call: TRBJ1-1; clone_size: few; v_call: TRBV6-5; d_call: TRBD1; cdr3_nt: TGTGCCAGCAGTTACTCGCGACAGGGACACACTGAAGCTTTCTTT; cdr3_aa: CASSYSRQGHTEAFF
j_call: TRBJ1-1; clone_size: few; v_call: TRBV5-1; d_call: TRBD1; cdr3_nt: TGCGCCAGCAGCGGGACAGGGAGTAGTTTCATGAACACTGAAGCTTTCTTT; cdr3_aa: CASSGTGSSFMNTEAFF
j_call: TRBJ2-4; clone_size: -; v_call: TRBV20-1; d_call: TRBD2; cdr3_nt: TGCAGTGCTAGAGACCAAAGGGGACTAGCGGGAGCAGCCAAAAACATTCAGTACTTC; cdr3_aa: CSARDQRGLAGAAKNIQYF
j_call: TRBJ1-1; clone_size: -; v_call: TRBV28; d_call: -; cdr3_nt: TGTGCCAGCAGTTTATTTGGGGGGCTTGAAGCTTTCTTT; cdr3_aa: CASSLFGGLEAFF
j_call: TRBJ2-3; clone_size: -; v_call: TRBV20-1; d_call: -; cdr3_nt: TGCAGTGCTATAGCGAGAGGTTTGACTTACACAGATACGCAGTATTTT; cdr3_aa: CSAIARGLTYTDTQYF